The clone carrying this TCR beta chain was counted between two and nine times. The antigen is not known. Via MiXCR, TCRdb re-called the reads, giving one row per CDR3 protein. In the table there are approximately 1,000,000 distinct CDR3 sequences, about a third of which are singletons. The data originate from a study of T cell repertoires in cytomegalovirus infection. In the study overall: HLA-B-restricted CMV epitopes that are well studied were used alongside recently identified HLA-C-restricted ones.

Study-wide results and caveats: Predominance within the ex vivo response was attributable to HLA-C-restricted CMV-specific TCR beta clonotypes. Frequencies of public TCR beta families were cumulated, and this identified carriers of CMV plus the relevant HLA.

The sequence was collected from a human donor in good health (CMV status not recorded). Some clones in this sample may be carry-over from other donors' samples. The sequencing here drew on cultured CD8+ T cells from PBMCs, taken from culture after CMV antigen stimulation.

CDR3 in amino acids: CSARGVGGSSYNEQFF. DNA for the CDR3: TGCAGTGCTAGAGGGGTGGGGGGAAGCTCCTACAATGAGCAGTTCTTC. V usage is TRBV20-1 and J usage is TRBJ2-1, with TRBD2 as a possible D gene (6 bases). Germline CDR1 is DFQATT and CDR2 is SNEGSKA (reference sequence). This CDR3 has 16 residues. V shed 1 base and J shed 0 bases, with 13 bases lying between them.